One sample yielded the 22 T cell receptor beta chains listed below, sequenced in a study of cytomegalovirus exposure and HLA in healthy donors. In the PCR, 60 Vbeta and 13 Jbeta primers were used. Data came from immunoSEQ multiplex PCR; TCRdb stores just in-frame clones and leaves some out. Of 150,000 to 200,000 clones in the sample, about 74% were seen once. The source material was PBMCs. Every receptor here comes from a male donor in good health and CMV-seronegative.

The genes are TRBV18 and TRBJ1-1; TRBD1 aligns across 8 bases. The CDR3 totals 17 residues. J gave up 2 bases and V 3 bases, and 11 bases lay outside the gene matches. Looked up from germline, CDR1 is KGHSH and CDR2 is LQKENI. CDR3 DNA sequence: TGTGCCAGCTCACCGGGGGGGAGGACAGGGCGAAACACTGAAGCTTTCTTT. Its translation is CASSPGGRTGRNTEAFF.

The chain is built from TRBV27 and TRBJ1-5, with D maybe TRBD1 (5 bases). The V end was cut by 3 bases, the J end by 3 bases, with 15 bases between. Germline V gene data show CDR1 as MNHEY and CDR2 as SMNVEV (reference sequence). The CDR3 length is 16 residues. Here the CDR3 reads CASSFSNGGLNQPQHF. The CDR3 DNA reads as TGTGCCAGCAGTTTTTCAAATGGGGGACTCAATCAGCCCCAGCATTTT.

The chain employs TRBV7-9 and TRBJ2-5; 12 positions match TRBD2. Trimming removed 3 bases from V and 4 bases from J; junction bases left unmatched: 9. This CDR3 has 17 amino acids. Per the germline V gene, CDR1 is SEHNR and CDR2 is FQNEAQ (reference sequence). The CDR3 reads CASSFTLAGGLVETQYF. Here the CDR3 DNA reads TGTGCCAGCAGCTTTACGCTAGCGGGGGGGCTAGTAGAGACCCAGTACTTC. Full variable domain (outside the CDR3, taken from reference TRBV7-9 and TRBJ2-5): DTGVSQNPRHKITKRGQNVTFRCDPISEHNRLYWYRQTLGQGPEFLTYFQNEAQLEKSRLLSDRFSAERPKGSFSTLEIQRTEQGDSAMYLCASSFTLAGGLVETQYFGPGTRLLVL.

The chain recombines TRBV30 with TRBJ2-3; 7 positions match TRBD1. CDR1 and CDR2 from the germline V gene are GTSNPN and SVGIG (reference sequence). Unmatched junction bases numbered 12, after V lost 2 bases and J lost 4 bases. The CDR3 runs to 16 residues. The CDR3, as DNA: TGTGCCTGGAGTCCGGGTAGGGGGCGAGATTCAGATACGCAGTATTTT. This gives the protein CAWSPGRGRDSDTQYF.

V gene TRBV7-9 combines with J gene TRBJ2-5; perhaps TRBD2 as D (5 bases). The closer fit of TRBJ2-7 to the DNA end suggests the J call may be wrong. Germline values: CDR1 SEHNR, CDR2 FQNEAQ (reference sequence). The CDR3 runs to 11 residues. This chain's CDR3 is CASSRDYEQYF. The CDR3 DNA reads TGTGCCAGCAGCCGGGACTACGAGCAGTACTTC.

The chain combines TRBV6-6 with TRBJ1-4, with D perhaps TRBD1 (5 bases). The CDR3 runs to 12 residues. The V and J ends lost 6 bases and 7 bases respectively, with 9 bases between them. Germline-derived CDR1 and CDR2 are MNHNY and SVGAGI (reference sequence). The CDR3 sequence is CASRGRGEKLFF. CDR3 nucleotide sequence: TGTGCCAGCAGGGGGAGGGGTGAAAAACTGTTTTTT.

This clone was seen once. The J gene is TRBJ2-7, the V gene TRBV19; D is possibly TRBD2 (5 bases). The CDR3 consists of 15 residues. The V end lost 6 bases, the J end lost 0 bases, and 15 bases lay between the germline ends. Germline CDR1 LNHDA, CDR2 SQIVND (reference sequence). For the CDR3, the DNA is TGTGCCAGTAGAAAGGCAGAGCGGAGCTCCTACGAGCAGTACTTC. The encoded protein is CASRKAERSSYEQYF.

The chain joins TRBV4-2 to TRBJ2-1, with 7 bases lining up with TRBD2. V lost 4 bases to trimming and J lost 12 bases; unmatched junction nucleotides: 15. Germline loops: CDR1 LGHNA, CDR2 YNFKEQ. CDR3 size: 15 residues. The CDR3 nucleotides are TGTGCCAGCAGCCGCTCGCGGCAGTTGCGGGGGACGCAGTTCTTC. It yields the protein CASSRSRQLRGTQFF.

The chain employs TRBV29-1 and TRBJ2-5; 8 nucleotides match TRBD1. The CDR3 runs 19 residues. Per the germline V gene, CDR1 is SQVTM and CDR2 is ANQGSEA. Trimming cost V 6 bases and J 4 bases; bases outside gene matches: 25. The CDR3 reads CSVLIAQGGGSNVGETQYF. The DNA for the CDR3 is TGCAGCGTCCTCATAGCACAGGGGGGTGGCAGTAATGTGGGAGAGACCCAGTACTTC.

The count of this clone is one. The V call is TRBV2, the J call TRBJ1-6; 9 positions agree with TRBD1. Germline V gene lookup returns CDR1 SNHLY and CDR2 FYNNEI. Losses at the gene ends were 5 bases for V and 3 bases for J; bases not matched to a gene: 8. This CDR3 is built from 17 residues. The CDR3 region is CASSHRDRVNYNSPLHF. In DNA, the CDR3 is TGTGCCAGCAGTCACCGGGACAGGGTTAACTATAATTCACCCCTCCACTTT.

The chain has TRBV2 and TRBJ2-2; the D is unclear. CDR1 SNHLY and CDR2 FYNNEI come from the germline V gene. This CDR3 comprises 14 residues. The germline V and J ends were trimmed by 5 bases and 4 bases, with 11 bases remaining between them. In DNA form, the CDR3 reads TGTGCCAGCAGTCCGCTTAGCCTCACCGGGGAGCTGTTTTTT. Protein product: CASSPLSLTGELFF.

The genes are TRBV11-3 and TRBJ1-3; maybe TRBD1 (5 bases). The CDR3 runs to 14 residues. Germline loops: CDR1 SGHNT, CDR2 YENEEA. Trimming left V 3 bases short and J 2 bases short, with 8 bases between. CDR3 in amino acids: CASSFQGPGNTIYF. In nucleotides, the CDR3 is TGTGCCAGCAGCTTCCAGGGCCCTGGAAACACCATATATTTT.

V gene TRBV5-5 combines with J gene TRBJ2-3; 8 bases line up with TRBD1. The CDR3 is 14 amino acids. CDR1 and CDR2 from the germline V gene are SGHKS and YYEKEE (reference sequence). Unmatched junction bases numbered 11, after V lost 4 bases and J lost 10 bases. CDR3 coding DNA: TGTGCCAGCAGCCTAATCGGACAGGGACAAGCGCAGTATTTT. Translated, it gives CASSLIGQGQAQYF.

This rearrangement joins TRBV5-1 to TRBJ1-5; TRBD1 matches 7 bases. Germline V gene data show CDR1 as SGHRS and CDR2 as YFSETQ. Trimming at V came to 2 bases and at J to 10 bases, leaving 6 bases not matched to a gene. The CDR3 is 13 amino acids. CDR3 DNA sequence: TGCGCCAGCAGCTTCGATTGGACAGGACCCCAGCATTTT. It encodes CASSFDWTGPQHF.

The chain combines TRBV30 with TRBJ2-7; 7 bases match TRBD1. Germline V lookup: CDR1 GTSNPN, CDR2 SVGIG (reference sequence). The CDR3 is made up of 13 amino acids. V shed 0 bases and J 3 bases; nucleotides not matched to a gene: 2. CDR3 sequence (DNA): TGTGCCTGGAGTGTTAACAGGGGCTACGAGCAGTACTTC. Its translation is CAWSVNRGYEQYF.

The rearrangement joins TRBV7-9 to TRBJ2-1, with 9 bases aligning to TRBD1. This CDR3 is 17 amino acids long. V shed 5 bases, J shed 5 bases, and the junction held 13 bases outside the gene matches. Germline values: CDR1 SEHNR, CDR2 FQNEAQ (reference sequence). The CDR3 loop is CASSPSKDRGHHNEQFF. The CDR3 bases are TGTGCCAGCAGCCCTTCTAAGGACAGGGGTCATCACAATGAGCAGTTCTTC.

The chain combines TRBV6-5 with TRBJ2-1; 9 nucleotides agree with TRBD1. Germline V CDR1 and CDR2: MNHEY, SVGAGI. The CDR3 is made up of 14 amino acids. Losses at the gene ends were 4 bases for V and 5 bases for J; bases not matched to a gene: 3. This CDR3 reads CASSSGTGHNEQFF. CDR3 in DNA: TGTGCCAGCAGTTCGGGGACAGGGCACAATGAGCAGTTCTTC.

V gene TRBV10-2 combines with J gene TRBJ2-7; a possible D gene is TRBD1 (6 bases). The CDR3 is 14 residues long. The germline V gene has CDR1 WSHSY and CDR2 SAAADI. Trimming took off 2 bases at V and 1 base at J, with 9 bases between the two ends. The CDR3 loop is CASSEVGGSYEQYF. CDR3 coding DNA: TGCGCCAGCAGTGAGGTAGGGGGATCCTACGAGCAGTACTTC.

The chain recombines TRBV7-2 with TRBJ2-1, with D maybe TRBD2 (6 bases). Germline V gives CDR1 SGHTA, CDR2 FQGNSA. The CDR3 runs 14 residues. With 6 bases removed from V and 6 bases from J, the gap between germline ends came to 15 bases. The CDR3 region is CASRGGLLSNEQFF. In nucleotides, the CDR3 is TGTGCCAGCAGGGGGGGTCTCCTAAGCAATGAGCAGTTCTTC.

This chain joins TRBV5-8 and TRBJ2-5; TRBD1 is a possible D gene (6 bases). The CDR3 loop spans 15 amino acids. Germline V gene sequence: CDR1 SGHTS, CDR2 YDEGEE. V lost 3 bases and J 0 bases, leaving 12 bases between the germline ends. The CDR3 reads CASSSKTGYQETQYF. CDR3 coding DNA: TGTGCCAGCAGCTCAAAGACAGGATACCAAGAGACCCAGTACTTC.

The V and J genes are TRBV18 and TRBJ1-1; 8 nucleotides agree with TRBD1. The CDR3 has 13 residues. CDR1 KGHSH and CDR2 LQKENI come from the germline V gene. V gave up 5 bases and J gave up 6 bases; unmatched junction bases: 5. The CDR3 region has the DNA TGTGCCAGCTCAACCGACAGGGGAGCTGAAGCTTTCTTT. Translation: CASSTDRGAEAFF.

The CDR3: CASSLGNGELFF. DNA for the CDR3: TGCGCCAGCAGCTTGGGTAACGGGGAGCTGTTTTTT. The chain has TRBV5-1 and TRBJ2-2; no definite D call. V was cut by 0 bases and J by 7 bases, with 4 bases left in between. This CDR3 is 12 amino acids long. CDR1 is SGHRS and CDR2 is YFSETQ in the germline V gene. Complete variable domain (other parts from reference TRBV5-1 and TRBJ2-2): KAGVTQTPRYLIKTRGQQVTLSCSPISGHRSVSWYQQTPGQGLQFLFEYFSETQRNKGNFPGRFSGRQFSNSRSEMNVSTLELGDSALYLCASSLGNGELFFGEGSRLTVL.